The 23 T cell receptor beta chains below come from one sample, sequenced in a study of blood T cell repertoires in COVID-19. The protocol was immunoSEQ multiplex PCR, while the TCRdb copy is restricted to in-frame clones and leaves out a portion. Among 300,000 to 450,000 clones listed, approximately 88% were seen once. The sample consisted of peripheral blood. Source of these receptors: a woman aged 25 to 45 with COVID-19, enrolled during active disease.

The rearrangement joins TRBV18 to TRBJ2-5, with D perhaps TRBD1 (6 bases). Germline assignment: CDR1 KGHSH and CDR2 LQKENI. The CDR3 is 14 residues long. V was pared by 0 bases and J by 3 bases, with 8 bases between. The CDR3 is CASSPPAGEETQYF. The CDR3 region has the DNA TGTGCCAGCTCACCACCTGCAGGGGAAGAGACCCAGTACTTC.

This clone was counted a single time. The V gene is TRBV6-2 or TRBV6-3, the J gene TRBJ2-7; D possibly corresponds to TRBD2 (6 bases). Per the germline V gene, CDR1 is MNHEY and CDR2 is SVGEGT. V shed 2 bases and J shed 4 bases, with 15 bases lying between them. The CDR3 covers 15 residues. DNA for the CDR3: TGTGCCAGCAGTTACGGTCTAGCGCCTATATACGAGCAGTACGTC. This encodes CASSYGLAPIYEQYV.

The chain uses TRBV9 and TRBJ2-1; 12 nucleotides agree with TRBD2. The ends lost 2 bases at V and 7 bases at J; junction bases unmatched: 13. The CDR3 is made up of 18 amino acids. Germline V lookup: CDR1 SGDLS, CDR2 YYNGEE. The CDR3 DNA is TGTGCCAGCAGCGTCTGGGCTAGCGGGAGGGCCGGGGGTAATGAGCAGTTCTTC. As protein: CASSVWASGRAGGNEQFF.

This rearrangement joins TRBV7-2 to TRBJ2-4, with D perhaps matching TRBD2 (6 bases). Trimming removed 5 bases at V and 5 bases at J, with 22 bases between. The CDR3 is 17 amino acids. Germline V gene sequence: CDR1 SGHTA, CDR2 FQGNSA. CDR3: CASSLSVSSVPQNIQYF. The CDR3 coding sequence is TGTGCCAGCAGCCTTAGTGTGTCTAGCGTTCCCCAAAACATTCAGTACTTC. The full variable domain, rest sourced from reference TRBV7-2 and TRBJ2-4, is GAGVSQSPSNKVTEKGKDVELRCDPISGHTALYWYRQSLGQGLEFLIYFQGNSAPDKSGLPSDRFSAERTGGSVSTLTIQRTQQEDSAVYLCASSLSVSSVPQNIQYFGAGTRLSVL.

The chain employs TRBV25-1 and TRBJ2-1, with 11 nucleotides matching TRBD2. V was pared by 4 bases and J by 5 bases, with 10 bases of the junction left unmatched. The CDR3 length is 17 residues. Germline loops: CDR1 MGHDK, CDR2 SYGVNS. The DNA for the CDR3 is TGTGCCAGCAGTGGGGGGATCGGGACTAGCGGAGACAATGAGCAGTTCTTC. Its protein is CASSGGIGTSGDNEQFF.

The rearrangement joins TRBV5-1 to TRBJ1-2; possible D gene TRBD1, 5 bases. The germline V gene encodes CDR1 SGHRS and CDR2 YFSETQ. CDR3 length equals 16 residues. Trimming took 4 bases from V and 0 from J, leaving 16 bases between them. This chain's CDR3 is CASSPNGGWANYGYTF. CDR3 coding DNA: TGCGCCAGCAGCCCCAATGGGGGGTGGGCTAACTATGGCTACACCTTC.

The chain has TRBV11-2 and TRBJ2-1; D is ambiguous. Germline lookup yields CDR1 SGHAT and CDR2 FQNNGV. Trimming shortened V by 2 bases and J by 3 bases, and 5 bases separated the two germline ends. The CDR3 totals 13 residues. The CDR3 coding sequence is TGTGCCAGCAGCTTATTGTACTACAATGAGCAGTTCTTC. Amino acid sequence: CASSLLYYNEQFF.

The gene calls are TRBV10-1 and TRBJ2-1; D is unresolved. The V end was cut by 5 bases, the J end by 0 bases, with 14 bases between. Germline CDR1 reads WNHNN; CDR2 reads SYGVQD (reference sequence). The CDR3 length is 16 residues. This CDR3 is CASSSHILSSYNEQFF. Written as DNA, the CDR3 is TGCGCCAGCAGTTCTCATATCCTAAGCTCCTACAATGAGCAGTTCTTC.

The chain combines TRBV3-1 (or the pseudogene TRBV3-2) with TRBJ1-4; D uncertain. The CDR3 consists of 18 residues. V gave up 2 bases and J gave up 10 bases, with 26 bases separating them. Germline values: CDR1 LGHDT, CDR2 YNNKEL (reference sequence). The CDR3 reads CASSQNGLWEAVPPKLFF. The CDR3 coding sequence is TGTGCCAGCAGCCAAAACGGGCTCTGGGAGGCAGTCCCTCCAAAACTGTTTTTT.

V gene TRBV27 combines with J gene TRBJ2-3; tentatively, D is TRBD1 (5 bases). Between the trimmed V and J ends, which lost 3 bases and 3 bases, there was a span of 13 bases. Germline values: CDR1 MNHEY, CDR2 SMNVEV (reference sequence). The CDR3 length is 15 residues. The CDR3 DNA sequence: TGTGCCAGCAGTTTGTGGGGCATGAGGACAGATACGCAGTATTTT. Amino acid sequence: CASSLWGMRTDTQYF.

The chain has TRBV7-9 and TRBJ1-1, with 7 bases aligning to TRBD1. The CDR3 loop spans 15 amino acids. V shed 5 bases, J shed 1 base, and the junction held 7 bases outside the gene matches. Germline V gene data show CDR1 as SEHNR and CDR2 as FQNEAQ (reference sequence). The CDR3 loop reads CASSPTGQPNTEAFF. In nucleotides, the CDR3 is TGTGCCAGCAGCCCAACGGGACAGCCGAACACTGAAGCTTTCTTT. Variable domain in full (rest from reference TRBV7-9 and TRBJ1-1): DTGVSQNPRHKITKRGQNVTFRCDPISEHNRLYWYRQTLGQGPEFLTYFQNEAQLEKSRLLSDRFSAERPKGSFSTLEIQRTEQGDSAMYLCASSPTGQPNTEAFFGQGTRLTVV.

The V and J genes are TRBV6-2 or TRBV6-3 and TRBJ1-2; D is unresolved. The CDR3 is made up of 12 amino acids. V was clipped by 6 bases and J by 7 bases, with 12 bases between them. Looked up from germline, CDR1 is MNHEY and CDR2 is SVGEGT. CDR3 in DNA: TGTGCCAGCAGCCAACCTACTGTTGGCTACACCTTC. Translation gives CASSQPTVGYTF.

The J gene is TRBJ2-3, the V gene TRBV11-3, with 9 bases matching TRBD2. This CDR3 is 18 amino acids long. In germline, CDR1 is SGHNT, CDR2 YENEEA. Unmatched junction bases numbered 15, after V lost 5 bases and J lost 3 bases. The CDR3 here is CASSHRLAGRGRTDTQYF. The CDR3 nucleotides are TGTGCCAGCAGCCACCGCCTAGCGGGACGTGGTCGGACAGATACGCAGTATTTT. Full variable domain (rest looked up from reference TRBV11-3 and TRBJ2-3): EAGVVQSPRYKIIEKKQPVAFWCNPISGHNTLYWYLQNLGQGPELLIRYENEEAVDDSQLPKDRFSAERLKGVDSTLKIQPAELGDSAVYLCASSHRLAGRGRTDTQYFGPGTRLTVL.

The chain joins TRBV25-1 to TRBJ1-2, with D perhaps matching TRBD1 (6 bases). Germline CDR1 MGHDK, CDR2 SYGVNS. The length of the CDR3 is 14 residues. V shed 3 bases and J shed 8 bases, with 16 bases lying between them. The CDR3 region is CASSDLITGSGYTF. CDR3 DNA sequence: TGTGCCAGCAGTGATTTGATAACAGGGAGCGGCTACACCTTC.

The J gene is TRBJ2-1, the V gene TRBV19; 7 positions agree with TRBD1. This CDR3 spans 15 amino acids. V was pared by 5 bases and J by 1 base, with 5 bases of the junction left unmatched. The germline CDR1 and CDR2 sequences are LNHDA and SQIVND (reference sequence). The CDR3 DNA is TGTGCCAGTAGTTCAACAGGGGAGTCCTACAATGAGCAGTTCTTC. Amino acid sequence: CASSSTGESYNEQFF.

The V gene is TRBV5-1, the J gene TRBJ1-6, with D possibly TRBD1 on 6 matching bases. CDR1 SGHRS and CDR2 YFSETQ come from the germline V gene. This CDR3 comprises 16 residues. V lost 0 bases, J lost 5 bases, and 12 bases lay in between. CDR3 in DNA: TGCGCCAGCAGCTTGGTCCAGGGGTTGGATAATTCACCCCTCCACTTT. Protein product: CASSLVQGLDNSPLHF.

The chain employs TRBV27 and TRBJ1-5; 9 bases agree with TRBD1. The CDR3 length is 14 residues. The germline CDR1 and CDR2 sequences are MNHEY and SMNVEV (reference sequence). Trimming cost V 7 bases and J 16 bases; bases outside gene matches: 17. CDR3 protein: CASTASTGTGSLHF. Written as DNA, the CDR3 is TGTGCCAGCACCGCATCAACCGGGACAGGGTCCCTCCATTTT.

The chain carries TRBV5-6 and TRBJ1-5; D may be TRBD1 (6 bases). CDR3 length: 18 residues. Trimming cost V 2 bases and J 0 bases, with 18 bases left between them. Germline V gives CDR1 SGHDT, CDR2 YYEEEE. The CDR3 DNA follows: TGTGCCAGCAGCTTTCAACGCAGGACAGAATATAGCAATCAGCCCCAGCATTTT. Its translation is CASSFQRRTEYSNQPQHF.

The chain recombines TRBV4-2 with TRBJ1-3; 7 bases line up with TRBD1. Germline trimming cut 4 bases from V and 4 bases from J; bases unmatched to any gene: 10. Germline CDR1 and CDR2: LGHNA and YNFKEQ. CDR3 length equals 16 residues. Written as DNA, the CDR3 is TGTGCCAGCAGCCCCCTCATGACAGGGTACGGAAACACCATATATTTT. As protein: CASSPLMTGYGNTIYF.

The rearrangement links TRBV19 to TRBJ2-2; D ambiguous. V lost 9 bases, J lost 7 bases, and 15 bases lay in between. The germline V gene encodes CDR1 LNHDA and CDR2 SQIVND (reference sequence). This CDR3 spans 13 amino acids. CDR3 sequence reads: CASPTNGGGELFF. The CDR3 coding sequence is TGTGCCAGCCCCACCAACGGTGGCGGGGAGCTGTTTTTT. The full variable domain, rest sourced from reference TRBV19 and TRBJ2-2, is DGGITQSPKYLFRKEGQNVTLSCEQNLNHDAMYWYRQDPGQGLRLIYYSQIVNDFQKGDIAEGYSVSREKKESFPLTVTSAQKNPTAFYLCASPTNGGGELFFGEGSRLTVL.

The chain's CDR3 is CAWSPGTGGNQPQHF. The CDR3 bases are TGTGCCTGGAGCCCCGGGACGGGGGGCAATCAGCCCCAGCATTTT. V is TRBV30 and J is TRBJ1-5; a possible D gene is TRBD1 (5 bases). Germline CDR1 reads GTSNPN; CDR2 reads SVGIG (reference sequence). Trimming removed 3 bases from V and 2 bases from J, with 14 bases in between. CDR3 length: 15 residues.

The chain recombines TRBV10-3 with TRBJ1-4; 9 positions match TRBD1. The germline V gene encodes CDR1 ENHRY and CDR2 SYGVKD. V shed 0 bases, J shed 8 bases, and the junction held 13 bases outside the gene matches. This CDR3 contains 18 residues. The CDR3 DNA is TGTGCCATCAGTGAGTCCTTCCCGGGACAGGGTTCCCCAGAAAAACTGTTTTTT. It translates to CAISESFPGQGSPEKLFF.

This clone has only one observation. V and J are TRBV5-6 and TRBJ2-5, with 13 bases identical to TRBD2. V dropped 4 bases and J dropped 5; count of bases not matched to a gene: 11. Per the germline V gene, CDR1 is SGHDT and CDR2 is YYEEEE. The CDR3 has 17 amino acids. CDR3 nucleotides: TGTGCCAGCAGCCCCTTGTTACTAGCGGGGGGGCGTGAGACCCAGTACTTC. It specifies CASSPLLLAGGRETQYF.